The 5 T cell receptor beta chains below were found in one sample sequenced in a study of blood T cell repertoires in COVID-19. Clones were read by immunoSEQ multiplex PCR, and TCRdb kept only the in-frame ones, dropping some. The sample records 250,000 to 350,000 clones, roughly 80% being singletons. The sequencing input was peripheral blood. These receptors were obtained from a woman between 45 and 65 years old with active or convalescent COVID-19.

This chain links TRBV5-1 with TRBJ1-1; TRBD1 is a possible D gene (6 bases). V was trimmed by 3 bases and J by 0 bases, leaving 15 bases between them. CDR3 length: 16 amino acids. CDR1 and CDR2 (germline): SGHRS, YFSETQ. CDR3 coding DNA: TGCGCCAGCAGCTCGGGGCAGGGGATTCTGAACACTGAAGCTTTCTTT. Translation: CASSSGQGILNTEAFF.

V usage is TRBV5-1 and J usage is TRBJ2-1, with 8 positions matching TRBD2. V lost 4 bases, J lost 4 bases, and 10 bases stayed unmatched. Per germline, CDR1 SGHRS and CDR2 YFSETQ. CDR3 size: 16 residues. The CDR3 nucleotides are TGCGCCAGCAGCGAAACTAGCGGAGGAGGTTACAATGAGCAGTTCTTC. Translated, it gives CASSETSGGGYNEQFF.

This sequence joins TRBV6-6 and TRBJ2-3, with D maybe TRBD2 (5 bases). Germline values: CDR1 MNHNY, CDR2 SVGAGI (reference sequence). The CDR3 contains 12 residues. V was cut by 4 bases and J by 5 bases, with 7 bases left in between. This CDR3 reads CASSSGLDTQYF. Here the CDR3 DNA reads TGTGCCAGCAGTTCTGGACTAGATACGCAGTATTTT.

The chain employs TRBV2 and TRBJ2-7; D gene ambiguous. V was pared by 7 bases and J by 4 bases, with 5 bases between. Germline V CDR1 and CDR2: SNHLY, FYNNEI. This CDR3 comprises 10 residues. CDR3 residues: CASTLYEQYF. DNA of the CDR3: TGTGCCAGCACCCTATACGAGCAGTACTTC.

This clone appeared many times. The rearrangement uses TRBV19 and TRBJ1-2; TRBD1 is a possible D gene (6 bases). Germline V lookup: CDR1 LNHDA, CDR2 SQIVND (reference sequence). This CDR3 has 15 residues. V was shortened by 1 base and J by 4 bases, with 13 bases between the two germline ends. Here the CDR3 DNA reads TGTGCCAGTAGTATAGCCAGGGGAGAAATCTATGGCTACACCTTC. Translation: CASSIARGEIYGYTF.